This T cell receptor (beta chain) is from a study of OX40 agonist ivuxolimab in advanced cancers. TCRdb keeps only in-frame clones here, not all; method: immunoSEQ multiplex PCR. The sample lists around 50,000 clones; approximately 80% were seen once. Germline loops: CDR1 SGHKS, CDR2 YYEKEE (reference sequence). There are 14 residues in the CDR3. Between the trimmed V and J ends, which lost 3 bases and 7 bases, there was a span of 11 bases. This specimen was CD4+ or CD8+ T cells sorted from blood, taken in a trial of the OX40 agonist ivuxolimab. The receptor comes from an adult with an advanced solid tumor such as melanoma, head and neck, liver or kidney cancer. The chain links TRBV5-5 to TRBJ1-6; D unclear. CDR3 protein: CASSWGAANSPLHF. CDR3 coding DNA: TGTGCCAGCAGCTGGGGTGCCGCGAATTCACCCCTCCACTTT.